This T cell receptor (beta chain) emerged from a study of human CD8 memory T cell subsets. It was UMI-labeled 5' RACE by which the TCR beta libraries were made. From its re-call of the 5' RACE reads, TCRdb lists each CDR3 protein once, without DNA. The table for this sample gives 9,500 to 13,000 distinct CDR3 sequences. TPEX cells were early memory CD8+ T cells (CCR7+ PD-1+ TIGIT+) that had exhausted-like traits. CDR3 length: 14 amino acids. Per the germline V gene, CDR1 is SGHVS and CDR2 is FQNEAQ. The source of this sequence is a human donor in good health. Sequences were obtained from CD8+ T cells from PBMCs. The V gene is TRBV7-8, the J gene TRBJ1-2. The CDR3 is CASSLAPQNYGYTF.